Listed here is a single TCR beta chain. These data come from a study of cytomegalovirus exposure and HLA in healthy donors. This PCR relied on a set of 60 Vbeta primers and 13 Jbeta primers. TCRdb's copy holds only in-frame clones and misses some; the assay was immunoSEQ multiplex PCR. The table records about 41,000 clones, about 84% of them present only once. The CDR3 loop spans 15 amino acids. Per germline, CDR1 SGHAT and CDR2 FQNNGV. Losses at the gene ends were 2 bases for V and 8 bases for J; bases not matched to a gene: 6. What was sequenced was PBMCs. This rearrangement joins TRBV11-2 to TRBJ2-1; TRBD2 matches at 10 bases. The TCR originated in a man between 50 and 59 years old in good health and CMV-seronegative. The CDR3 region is CASSLIPGLAYEQFF. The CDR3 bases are TGTGCCAGCAGCTTAATTCCGGGACTAGCGTATGAGCAGTTCTTC. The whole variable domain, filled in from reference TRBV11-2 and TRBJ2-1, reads EAGVAQSPRYKIIEKRQSVAFWCNPISGHATLYWYQQILGQGPKLLIQFQNNGVVDDSQLPKDRFSAERLKGVDSTLKIQPAKLEDSAVYLCASSLIPGLAYEQFFGPGTRLTVL.